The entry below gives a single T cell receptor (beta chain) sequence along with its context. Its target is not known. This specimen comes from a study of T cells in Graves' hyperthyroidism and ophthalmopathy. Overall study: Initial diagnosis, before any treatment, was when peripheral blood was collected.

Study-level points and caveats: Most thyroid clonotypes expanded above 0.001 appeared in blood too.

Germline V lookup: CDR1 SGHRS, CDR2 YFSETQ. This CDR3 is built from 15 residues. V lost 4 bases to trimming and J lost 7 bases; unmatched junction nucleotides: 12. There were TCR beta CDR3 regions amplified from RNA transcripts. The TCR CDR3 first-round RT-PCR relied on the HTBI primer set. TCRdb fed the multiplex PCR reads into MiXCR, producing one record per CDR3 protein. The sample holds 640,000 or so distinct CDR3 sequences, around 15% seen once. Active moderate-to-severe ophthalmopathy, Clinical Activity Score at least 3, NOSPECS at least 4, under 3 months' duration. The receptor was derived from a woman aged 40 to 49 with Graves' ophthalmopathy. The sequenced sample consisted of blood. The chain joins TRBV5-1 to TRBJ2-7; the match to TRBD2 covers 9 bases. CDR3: CASSPGGSGRSEQYF. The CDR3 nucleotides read TGCGCCAGCAGCCCGGGGGGTAGCGGGAGATCGGAGCAGTACTTC.